This TCR beta chain was sequenced in a study of response to subunit inactivated influenza vaccine. This clonotype was detected only a few times. TCRdb fed the RT-PCR reads into MiXCR, producing one record per CDR3 protein. The data show hundreds of thousands of distinct CDR3 sequences, 12% to 15% seen once. The receptor was derived from a man in his forties or fifties who received an inactivated influenza vaccine. Sequences were derived from PBMCs from blood, sampled roughly 15 days before vaccination.

For the CDR3, the DNA is TGCAGTGCTCCACAGGGGGCGGGAGATACGCAGTATTTT. Translation: CSAPQGAGDTQYF. The chain carries TRBV20-1 and TRBJ2-3; 9 nucleotides agree with TRBD1. Trimming at V came to 5 bases and at J to 5 bases, leaving 5 bases not matched to a gene. CDR3 length: 13 residues. Per germline, CDR1 DFQATT and CDR2 SNEGSKA (reference sequence).